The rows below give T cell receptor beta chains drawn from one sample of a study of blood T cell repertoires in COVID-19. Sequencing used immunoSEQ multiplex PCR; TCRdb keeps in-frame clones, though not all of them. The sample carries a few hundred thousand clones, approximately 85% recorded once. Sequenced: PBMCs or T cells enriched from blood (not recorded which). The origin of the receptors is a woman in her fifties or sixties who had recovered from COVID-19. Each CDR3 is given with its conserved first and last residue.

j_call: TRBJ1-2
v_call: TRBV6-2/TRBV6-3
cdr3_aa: CASSYWDRDNYGYTF

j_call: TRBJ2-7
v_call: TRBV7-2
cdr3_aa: CASSLGRTVQHYEQYF

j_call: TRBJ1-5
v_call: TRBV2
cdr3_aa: CASRLALLNQPQHF

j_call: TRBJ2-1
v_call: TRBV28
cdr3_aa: CASSLLTSGRNEQFF

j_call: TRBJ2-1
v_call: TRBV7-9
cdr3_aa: CASSSIAYEQFF

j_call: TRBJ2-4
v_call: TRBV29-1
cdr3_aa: CSVVGQLAKNIQYF

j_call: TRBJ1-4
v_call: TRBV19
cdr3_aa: CASRLNGVGKKLFF

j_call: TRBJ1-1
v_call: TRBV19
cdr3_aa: CASRNRGGTGNTEAFF

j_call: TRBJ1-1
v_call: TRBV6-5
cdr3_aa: CASSYHRENTEAFF

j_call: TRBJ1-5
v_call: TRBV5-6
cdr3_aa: CASSSSQGSNQPQHF